These 25 T cell receptor beta chains came from one sample sequenced in a study of cytomegalovirus exposure and HLA in healthy donors. Amplification used 60 Vbeta primers and 13 Jbeta primers. The data were produced by immunoSEQ multiplex PCR, yet TCRdb's version contains in-frame clones alone and is incomplete. The sample has more than 95,000 clones; around 80% are singletons. Sequencing used PBMCs. Receptors originate from a woman aged 18-29 years in good health and CMV-seropositive.

The chain carries TRBV30 and TRBJ2-7; 8 nucleotides agree with TRBD2. Per germline, CDR1 GTSNPN and CDR2 SVGIG (reference sequence). This CDR3 has 14 residues. Trimming at V came to 4 bases and at J to 5 bases, leaving 10 bases not matched to a gene. The CDR3 bases are TGTGCCTGGACCTCAAGCGGGAGTTACAACGAGCAGTACTTC. Protein: CAWTSSGSYNEQYF.

This clone turned up a few times. This chain joins TRBV10-1 and TRBJ1-4, with a possible D match to TRBD1 (5 bases). CDR1 and CDR2 from the germline V gene are WNHNN and SYGVQD (reference sequence). This CDR3 has 13 amino acids. V dropped 8 bases and J dropped 3 bases, with 10 bases sitting between them. Here the CDR3 DNA reads TGCGCCAGCCAAAGACAGCCTAATGAAAAACTGTTTTTT. It encodes CASQRQPNEKLFF.

The chain uses TRBV7-9 and TRBJ2-7; tentatively, D is TRBD2 (6 bases). Germline values: CDR1 SEHNR, CDR2 FQNEAQ (reference sequence). Trimming stripped 6 bases from V and 10 bases from J, with 16 bases between. CDR3 length equals 12 residues. Here the CDR3 reads CASSLATGNQYF. The CDR3 region has the DNA TGTGCCAGCAGTCTAGCGACCGGGAATCAGTACTTC.

This clone came up many times. This chain uses TRBV5-1 with TRBJ1-6; no reliable D call. There are 12 residues in the CDR3. The V gene lost 4 bases and the J gene lost 11 bases, with 10 bases spanning the gap. Per germline, CDR1 SGHRS and CDR2 YFSETQ. The CDR3 here is CASSPDGTPLHF. Written as DNA, the CDR3 is TGCGCCAGCAGCCCGGACGGGACACCCCTCCACTTT.

In this sample, this clone turned up a few times. V and J are TRBV19 and TRBJ2-3; 8 bases agree with TRBD1. CDR1 is LNHDA and CDR2 is SQIVND in the germline V gene (reference sequence). The CDR3 contains 15 residues. V shed 4 bases, J shed 3 bases, and the junction held 6 bases outside the gene matches. In nucleotides, the CDR3 is TGTGCCAGTAGTACCACAGGGGGAACAACAGATACGCAGTATTTT. Amino acids: CASSTTGGTTDTQYF.

The genes are TRBV28 and TRBJ2-7; 7 bases line up with TRBD1. Per germline, CDR1 MDHEN and CDR2 SYDVKM. The CDR3 runs to 14 residues. V lost 6 bases, J lost 7 bases, and 12 bases stayed unmatched. CDR3 DNA sequence: TGTGCCAGCAGCCAGGGGGACACCCGTGGGGAGCAGTACTTC. Amino acids: CASSQGDTRGEQYF.

The chain couples TRBV10-3 to TRBJ2-1; the match to TRBD2 covers 10 bases. CDR1 is ENHRY and CDR2 is SYGVKD in the germline V gene. V was pared by 4 bases and J by 2 bases, with 11 bases of the junction left unmatched. CDR3 size: 18 residues. CDR3 nucleotide sequence: TGTGCCATCAGTGCCCTAAAGGAAGCGGGAGGGACCTACAATGAGCAGTTCTTC. Translated: CAISALKEAGGTYNEQFF.

About this clone itself: The same CDR3 also results from other DNA sequences found in this sample. The chain employs TRBV7-9 and TRBJ2-7; TRBD1 might be the D (6 bases). Per germline, CDR1 SEHNR and CDR2 FQNEAQ (reference sequence). The germline V and J ends were trimmed by 5 bases and 6 bases, with 11 bases remaining between them. The CDR3 sequence is 12 residues long. CDR3 residues: CASSLEGVEQYF. CDR3 in DNA: TGTGCCAGCAGCCTCGAGGGGGTCGAGCAGTACTTC.

This chain uses TRBV19 with TRBJ2-7, with 9 bases identical to TRBD2. The length of the CDR3 is 16 residues. V was clipped by 3 bases and J by 6 bases; unmatched bases: 12. Germline CDR1 and CDR2: LNHDA and SQIVND (reference sequence). The CDR3: CASSIRLAGVGSEQYF. CDR3 sequence (DNA): TGTGCCAGTAGTATCAGGTTAGCGGGAGTTGGCTCCGAGCAGTACTTC.

This clone was seen a few times. This sequence joins TRBV6-1 and TRBJ2-7; TRBD2 is a possible D gene (6 bases). CDR3 length: 15 amino acids. Between the trimmed V and J ends, which lost 3 bases and 1 base, there was a span of 13 bases. Germline V CDR1 and CDR2: MNHNS, SASEGT. CDR3 coding DNA: TGTGCCAGCAGTGATATGGGACTCGATTCCTACGAGCAGTACTTC. Protein sequence: CASSDMGLDSYEQYF.

This clone was observed a few times. V gene TRBV6-5 combines with J gene TRBJ2-3; 9 nucleotides agree with TRBD2. V gave up 2 bases and J gave up 4 bases; unmatched junction bases: 4. Germline-derived CDR1 and CDR2 are MNHEY and SVGAGI. The CDR3 spans 15 residues. CDR3 sequence (DNA): TGTGCCAGCAGTTACGAGGCGGGAGGGGCAGATACGCAGTATTTT. Encoded protein: CASSYEAGGADTQYF.

This clone was seen a few times. The J gene is TRBJ2-1, the V gene TRBV6-5; TRBD2 is a possible D gene (5 bases). CDR1 and CDR2 from the germline V gene are MNHEY and SVGAGI. The CDR3 spans 14 residues. V was cut by 2 bases and J by 0 bases, with 5 bases left in between. In DNA form, the CDR3 reads TGTGCCAGCAGTTACGGGAGCTCCTACAATGAGCAGTTCTTC. Translating it yields CASSYGSSYNEQFF.

This clone was seen only a few times. The V call is TRBV5-1, the J call TRBJ2-3, with TRBD2 matching 10 bases. CDR1 is SGHRS, CDR2 YFSETQ, per germline. The CDR3 consists of 16 residues. Germline trimming cut 1 base from V and 2 bases from J; bases unmatched to any gene: 4. The CDR3 protein is CASSLSLAGDTDTQYF. The DNA of the CDR3 is TGCGCCAGCAGCTTGTCTCTAGCGGGAGACACAGATACGCAGTATTTT.

This clone was counted only a few times. V and J are TRBV28 and TRBJ2-4, with TRBD1 identical over 7 bases. Germline CDR1 and CDR2: MDHEN and SYDVKM. CDR3 size: 18 residues. The trim removed 4 bases at V and 0 bases at J, leaving 12 bases unmatched. The CDR3 DNA reads as TGTGCCAGCAGTTCTTTCTTAGGGACAGACCTAGCCAAAAACATTCAGTACTTC. Translation: CASSSFLGTDLAKNIQYF.

This clone occurred a few times. The CDR3 reads CASSDPGGELFF. CDR3 in DNA: TGTGCCAGCAGTGACCCGGGCGGGGAGCTGTTTTTT. This rearrangement joins TRBV6-4 to TRBJ2-2; D gene ambiguous. The CDR3 contains 12 residues. V was cut by 2 bases and J by 7 bases, with 5 bases left in between. The V gene's germline CDR1 is MRHNA and CDR2 SNTAGT.

This chain links TRBV7-8 with TRBJ1-4; 11 nucleotides agree with TRBD1. There are 15 residues in the CDR3. V gave up 2 bases and J gave up 8 bases; unmatched junction bases: 4. Germline CDR1 and CDR2: SGHVS and FQNEAQ. CDR3 DNA: TGTGCCAGCAGCTTACCCGGGACAGGGGGAGAAAAACTGTTTTTT. Amino acid sequence: CASSLPGTGGEKLFF.

V usage is TRBV10-3 and J usage is TRBJ2-1; the D gene is possibly TRBD2 (5 bases). The germline V gene encodes CDR1 ENHRY and CDR2 SYGVKD. Trimming took 4 bases from V and 9 from J, leaving 13 bases between them. This CDR3 has 13 amino acids. CDR3 nucleotide sequence: TGTGCCATCAGTGGCCGGGCTGAGGGTGAGCAGTTCTTC. This encodes CAISGRAEGEQFF.

The J gene is TRBJ2-2, the V gene TRBV30; D remains unclear. This CDR3 has 12 amino acids. Germline CDR1 GTSNPN, CDR2 SVGIG (reference sequence). Trimming left V 3 bases short and J 6 bases short, with 8 bases between. CDR3 sequence: CAWSSVAGELFF. DNA for the CDR3: TGTGCCTGGAGCAGTGTGGCCGGGGAGCTGTTTTTT.

The chain combines TRBV28 with TRBJ2-3, with a possible D match to TRBD1 (5 bases). There are 11 residues in the CDR3. Germline CDR1 is MDHEN and CDR2 is SYDVKM. V was clipped by 2 bases and J by 8 bases, with 5 bases between them. CDR3 DNA sequence: TGTGCCAGCAGTTTAAGGGGTACGCAGTATTTT. Its translation: CASSLRGTQYF.

The chain is built from TRBV21-1 and TRBJ2-7; TRBD2 reflects the table's D call only, with no check against the DNA. TRBV21-1 corresponds to a pseudogene. The CDR3 totals 13 residues. The CDR3: CASSSITGYEQYF. The CDR3, as DNA: TGTGCCAGCAGCTCGATAACGGGCTACGAGCAGTACTTC.

This clone was picked up a small number of times. This chain links TRBV11-2 with TRBJ2-7; 10 bases line up with TRBD2. Germline assignment: CDR1 SGHAT and CDR2 FQNNGV. The CDR3 is made up of 15 amino acids. The V segment lost 5 bases and the J segment 2 bases; nucleotides outside the gene matches: 6. The CDR3 region has the DNA TGTGCCAGCAGCGGTTACCTAGCGGGAGCCTACGAGCAGTACTTC. Translated: CASSGYLAGAYEQYF.

The J gene is TRBJ1-2, the V gene TRBV30, with 7 positions matching TRBD1. Germline assignment: CDR1 GTSNPN and CDR2 SVGIG (reference sequence). V was pared by 0 bases and J by 0 bases, with 4 bases of the junction left unmatched. The CDR3 totals 15 residues. The chain's CDR3 is CAWSVPGQPNYGYTF. In nucleotides, the CDR3 is TGTGCCTGGAGTGTACCGGGACAGCCTAACTATGGCTACACCTTC.

J is TRBJ2-1 and V is TRBV28; TRBD2 agrees at 14 bases. The CDR3 runs to 15 residues. Germline trimming cut 7 bases from V and 9 bases from J; bases unmatched to any gene: 8. Germline-derived CDR1 and CDR2 are MDHEN and SYDVKM. The CDR3 DNA sequence: TGTGCCAGCAACCGACTAGCGGGAGGGCCTAGTGAGCAGTTCTTC. Translation: CASNRLAGGPSEQFF. Together with reference TRBV28 and TRBJ2-1, the CDR3 gives the full variable domain: DVKVTQSSRYLVKRTGEKVFLECVQDMDHENMFWYRQDPGLGLRLIYFSYDVKMKEKGDIPEGYSVSREKKERFSLILESASTNQTSMYLCASNRLAGGPSEQFFGPGTRLTVL.

The rearrangement uses TRBV4-1 and TRBJ2-3, with D possibly matching TRBD1 (6 bases). The germline gives CDR1 MGHRA, CDR2 YSYEKL. The CDR3 is made up of 14 amino acids. Trimming took off 4 bases at V and 0 bases at J, with 8 bases between the two ends. CDR3 bases: TGCGCCAGCAGCCCGGGACATAGCACAGATACGCAGTATTTT. Translating it yields CASSPGHSTDTQYF.

The CDR3 DNA sequence: TGTGCCAGTAGTAGCCACGGTGGGGGGGCGAGGACTGAAGCTTTCTTT. As protein: CASSSHGGGARTEAFF. V usage is TRBV19 and J usage is TRBJ1-1; TRBD1 might be the D (6 bases). The CDR3 totals 16 residues. Germline V gene data show CDR1 as LNHDA and CDR2 as SQIVND (reference sequence). V was clipped by 4 bases and J by 5 bases, with 20 bases between them.